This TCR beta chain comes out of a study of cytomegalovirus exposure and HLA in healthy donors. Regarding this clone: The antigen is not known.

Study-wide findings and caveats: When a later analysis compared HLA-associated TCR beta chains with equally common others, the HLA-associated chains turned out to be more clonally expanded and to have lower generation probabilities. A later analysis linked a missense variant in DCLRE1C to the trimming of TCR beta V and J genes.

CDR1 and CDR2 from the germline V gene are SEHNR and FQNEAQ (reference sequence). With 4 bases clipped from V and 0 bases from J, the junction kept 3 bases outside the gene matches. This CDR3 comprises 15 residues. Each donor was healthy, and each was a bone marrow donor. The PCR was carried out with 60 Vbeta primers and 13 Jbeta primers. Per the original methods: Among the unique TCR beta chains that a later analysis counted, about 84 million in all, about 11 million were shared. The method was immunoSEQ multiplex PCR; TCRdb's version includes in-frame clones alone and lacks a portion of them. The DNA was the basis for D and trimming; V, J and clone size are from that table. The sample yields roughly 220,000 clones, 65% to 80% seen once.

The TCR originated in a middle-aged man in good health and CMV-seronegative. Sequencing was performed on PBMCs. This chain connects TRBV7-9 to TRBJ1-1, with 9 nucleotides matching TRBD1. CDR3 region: CASSSGTGMNTEAFF. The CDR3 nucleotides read TGTGCCAGCAGCTCCGGGACAGGGATGAACACTGAAGCTTTCTTT. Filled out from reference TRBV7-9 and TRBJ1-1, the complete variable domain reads DTGVSQNPRHKITKRGQNVTFRCDPISEHNRLYWYRQTLGQGPEFLTYFQNEAQLEKSRLLSDRFSAERPKGSFSTLEIQRTEQGDSAMYLCASSSGTGMNTEAFFGQGTRLTVV.